This passage covers 21 T cell receptor beta chains from one sample sequenced in a study of blood T cell repertoires in COVID-19. TCRdb's table, derived via immunoSEQ multiplex PCR, lists solely in-frame clones and lacks some. The sample lists 150,000 to 200,000 clones; roughly 85% were seen once. Source material: peripheral blood. These receptors came from a woman in her 30s with acute or convalescent COVID-19.

V gene TRBV3-1 (or the pseudogene TRBV3-2) combines with J gene TRBJ1-2; perhaps TRBD1 as D (5 bases). Germline CDR1 LGHDT, CDR2 YNNKEL (reference sequence). The CDR3 runs 14 residues. The V and J ends lost 5 bases and 4 bases respectively, with 14 bases between them. The CDR3 DNA reads as TGTGCCAGCAGCTCATCGAACAGGATCTATGGCTACACCTTC. As protein: CASSSSNRIYGYTF.

The CDR3 sequence: CASSLGHRGRQAEQYF. CDR3 nucleotide sequence: TGTGCCAGCAGCTTAGGACACAGGGGGCGTCAGGCCGAGCAGTACTTC. This chain uses TRBV7-6 with TRBJ2-7; 9 nucleotides match TRBD1. This CDR3 contains 16 residues. Germline assignment: CDR1 SGHVS and CDR2 FNYEAQ. The V gene end was trimmed by 1 base and the J gene end by 6 bases; junction bases not matched to a gene: 10. The complete variable domain, with remaining parts taken from reference TRBV7-6 and TRBJ2-7, reads GAGVSQSPRYKVTKRGQDVALRCDPISGHVSLYWYRQALGQGPEFLTYFNYEAQQDKSGLPNDRFSAERPEGSISTLTIQRTEQRDSAMYRCASSLGHRGRQAEQYFGPGTRLTVT.

The rearrangement links TRBV28 to TRBJ2-5, with 10 bases fitting TRBD1. Germline loops: CDR1 MDHEN, CDR2 SYDVKM. The V and J ends lost 9 bases and 4 bases, in that order; junction bases with no gene match: 5. The CDR3 runs to 13 residues. The DNA for the CDR3 is TGTGCCAGTCGACAGGGGGCACGAGAGACCCAGTACTTC. It specifies CASRQGARETQYF.

J is TRBJ1-1 and V is TRBV6-2 or TRBV6-3; TRBD1 agrees at 9 bases. Trimming at V came to 5 bases and at J to 6 bases, leaving 10 bases not matched to a gene. The CDR3 loop spans 15 amino acids. CDR1 is MNHEY and CDR2 is SVGEGT in the germline V gene. CDR3 region: CASSPVGTGRSEAFF. DNA for the CDR3: TGTGCCAGCAGTCCGGTCGGGACAGGGCGGTCTGAAGCTTTCTTT.

This chain connects TRBV5-8 to TRBJ2-5, with D maybe TRBD1 (5 bases). CDR1 and CDR2 from the germline V gene are SGHTS and YDEGEE. V lost 4 bases and J 7 bases, leaving 11 bases between the germline ends. CDR3 length: 12 residues. CDR3 residues: CASSHTQGTQYF. The CDR3 nucleotides read TGTGCCAGCAGCCACACCCAGGGGACCCAGTACTTC. Based on the CDR3 plus reference TRBV5-8 and TRBJ2-5, the full variable domain is EAGVTQSPTHLIKTRGQQATLRCSPISGHTSVYWYQQALGLGLQFLLWYDEGEERNRGNFPPRFSGRQFPNYSSELNVNALELEDSALYLCASSHTQGTQYFGPGTRLLVL.

This sequence joins TRBV27 and TRBJ2-2; D may be TRBD1 (6 bases). Germline loops: CDR1 MNHEY, CDR2 SMNVEV (reference sequence). Trimming took 3 bases from V and 7 from J, leaving 9 bases between them. The CDR3 runs to 13 residues. The CDR3 protein is CASSFQGNGELFF. The CDR3 DNA follows: TGTGCCAGCAGTTTTCAGGGGAACGGGGAGCTGTTTTTT.

This chain uses TRBV5-1 with TRBJ2-5, with D possibly TRBD2 on 6 matching bases. The CDR3 covers 12 residues. Germline V CDR1 and CDR2: SGHRS, YFSETQ. V was clipped by 5 bases and J by 3 bases, with 8 bases between them. In nucleotides, the CDR3 is TGCGCCAGCAGGCGGGGCGAAGAGACCCAGTACTTC. Translated, it gives CASRRGEETQYF. The whole variable domain, remainder taken from reference TRBV5-1 and TRBJ2-5, is KAGVTQTPRYLIKTRGQQVTLSCSPISGHRSVSWYQQTPGQGLQFLFEYFSETQRNKGNFPGRFSGRQFSNSRSEMNVSTLELGDSALYLCASRRGEETQYFGPGTRLLVL.

The chain combines TRBV6-1 with TRBJ1-1; D is ambiguous. This CDR3 has 12 amino acids. V was trimmed by 2 bases and J by 5 bases, leaving 6 bases between them. Germline V CDR1 and CDR2: MNHNS, SASEGT. Here the CDR3 reads CASSELRTEAFF. The CDR3 DNA reads TGTGCCAGCAGTGAACTTCGTACTGAAGCTTTCTTT.

The J gene is TRBJ2-1, the V gene TRBV19; 12 positions agree with TRBD2. Germline loops: CDR1 LNHDA, CDR2 SQIVND (reference sequence). V lost 7 bases and J lost 5; bases outside the gene matches: 6. The CDR3 spans 15 residues. In DNA, the CDR3 is TGTGCCAGTAAGCGGACTAGCGGGATAAACAATGAGCAGTTCTTC. It translates to CASKRTSGINNEQFF. Variable domain in full (rest from reference TRBV19 and TRBJ2-1): DGGITQSPKYLFRKEGQNVTLSCEQNLNHDAMYWYRQDPGQGLRLIYYSQIVNDFQKGDIAEGYSVSREKKESFPLTVTSAQKNPTAFYLCASKRTSGINNEQFFGPGTRLTVL.

The rearrangement joins TRBV28 to TRBJ1-2; D call uncertain. Per the germline V gene, CDR1 is MDHEN and CDR2 is SYDVKM. The CDR3 spans 14 residues. The V end was cut by 6 bases, the J end by 2 bases, with 13 bases between. CDR3 in amino acids: CASSRAGNNYGYTF. The CDR3 nucleotides are TGTGCCAGCAGCCGTGCGGGAAACAACTATGGCTACACCTTC.

V gene TRBV29-1 combines with J gene TRBJ1-1; TRBD1 might be the D (5 bases). Germline V gene data show CDR1 as SQVTM and CDR2 as ANQGSEA. V dropped 7 bases and J dropped 5 bases, with 17 bases sitting between them. The length of the CDR3 is 13 residues. CDR3 nucleotide sequence: TGCAGCGCGCGACTGGGGGGACTAACTGAAGCTTTCTTT. It yields the protein CSARLGGLTEAFF.

This clone was detected ten times or more. The same CDR3 also results from other DNA sequences found in this sample. The chain employs TRBV19 and TRBJ1-5; 8 positions match TRBD1. Germline-derived CDR1 and CDR2 are LNHDA and SQIVND (reference sequence). This CDR3 region has 13 residues. V trimming: 5 bases; J trimming: 4 bases; junction bases outside the gene matches: 1. The CDR3 region has the DNA TGTGCCAGTAGTCGGGACAGGAATCAGCCCCAGCATTTT. As protein: CASSRDRNQPQHF.

This clone was seen at least ten times. The rearrangement uses TRBV4-1 and TRBJ1-3; 7 nucleotides agree with TRBD1. CDR1 is MGHRA and CDR2 is YSYEKL in the germline V gene. J lost 5 bases, V lost 1 base, and 14 bases had no gene match. This CDR3 comprises 18 residues. The CDR3 here is CASSQAIITGELRNTIYF. CDR3 in DNA: TGCGCCAGCAGCCAAGCAATTATCACAGGGGAGTTGAGAAACACCATATATTTT.

This clone appeared a single time. The V call is TRBV5-6, the J call TRBJ1-4, with D uncertain. V lost 1 base and J lost 7, with 11 bases in between. CDR1 and CDR2 from the germline V gene are SGHDT and YYEEEE. This CDR3 spans 14 amino acids. Here the CDR3 DNA reads TGTGCCAGCAGCTTGCCCACTTCGGGTGAAAAACTGTTTTTT. It yields the protein CASSLPTSGEKLFF.

The chain recombines TRBV27 with TRBJ2-7; D possibly corresponds to TRBD1 (6 bases). Trimming took off 5 bases at V and 4 bases at J, with 9 bases between the two ends. Germline loops: CDR1 MNHEY, CDR2 SMNVEV (reference sequence). This CDR3 region has 12 residues. The DNA for the CDR3 is TGTGCCAGCAGTATGACAGGATACGAGCAGTACTTC. Translation gives CASSMTGYEQYF.

A single count supports this clone. The V call is TRBV6-6, the J call TRBJ2-7, with 7 bases fitting TRBD1. Germline trimming cut 0 bases from V and 7 bases from J; bases unmatched to any gene: 3. This CDR3 contains 13 residues. The germline V gene has CDR1 MNHNY and CDR2 SVGAGI (reference sequence). The DNA for the CDR3 is TGTGCCAGCAGTTACTCGACAGGGAATGAGCAGTACTTC. Protein: CASSYSTGNEQYF.

V gene TRBV7-9 combines with J gene TRBJ2-7, with a tentative D call TRBD2 (6 bases). The CDR3 is 16 amino acids. Trimming left V 4 bases short and J 1 base short, with 17 bases between. Germline CDR1 and CDR2: SEHNR and FQNEAQ (reference sequence). As DNA, the CDR3 is TGTGCCAGCAGCTCCAGTGGCGGGAAGGCATCCTACGAGCAGTACTTC. Its protein product is CASSSSGGKASYEQYF.

The chain joins TRBV21-1 to TRBJ2-7; the table's TRBD1 call for D was not verified on the DNA. TRBV21-1 constitutes a pseudogene. This CDR3 contains 13 residues. Written as DNA, the CDR3 is TGTGCCAGCAGCGACGGACAGGTCTACGAGCAGTACTTC. Encoded protein: CASSDGQVYEQYF.

V is TRBV4-1 and J is TRBJ1-1; the D is unclear. Germline V gene lookup returns CDR1 MGHRA and CDR2 YSYEKL. The length of the CDR3 is 15 residues. Trimming removed 4 bases from V and 10 bases from J, with 22 bases in between. The CDR3 loop is CASSPPFVGSLGAFF. The CDR3, as DNA: TGCGCCAGCAGCCCCCCGTTCGTCGGGTCACTGGGAGCTTTCTTT.

The chain uses TRBV4-3 and TRBJ2-3; TRBD2 matches 9 bases. V shed 0 bases and J 3 bases; nucleotides not matched to a gene: 10. The germline V gene encodes CDR1 LGHNA and CDR2 YSLEER. This CDR3 contains 18 residues. CDR3 bases: TGCGCCAGCAGCCAAGAGTCCCCCCTAGCGGGAAGAACAGATACGCAGTATTTT. It yields the protein CASSQESPLAGRTDTQYF.

This clone turned up a few times. The chain is built from TRBV2 and TRBJ2-7; 9 bases map to TRBD1. CDR3 length: 15 residues. Per germline, CDR1 SNHLY and CDR2 FYNNEI. Germline trimming cut 6 bases from V and 5 bases from J; bases unmatched to any gene: 11. The CDR3 here is CASRPQGAYKDEQYF. In DNA form, the CDR3 reads TGTGCCAGCAGACCACAGGGGGCATATAAGGACGAGCAGTACTTC.